This TCR beta chain came from a study of Ad26.COV2.S vaccination and SARS-CoV-2 variants (dated by TCRdb to about 2021). Regarding the study in general: Vaccine-arm donors were drawn from COV1001, a multicentre, randomized, double-blind, placebo-controlled phase I-IIa trial of Ad26.COV2.S in healthy adults. Ad26.COV2.S was given intramuscularly at 5x10^10 or 1x10^11 viral particles, as a single shot or as two shots 56 days apart. TCRbeta repertoire sequencing served as the tool for gauging how specific and how broad the SARS-CoV-2-reactive T cell receptors were following Ad26.COV2.S vaccination. The TCR-sequenced set comprised around 30 samples: around 20 Ad26.COV2.S vaccine recipients, 5 placebo recipients and 8 SARS-CoV-2 convalescent individuals. Trial participants were randomized into five groups of five: low-dose or high-dose Ad26.COV2.S given once or twice, or placebo on both occasions. Blinding of investigators to trial group allocation was maintained during experiments and outcome assessment. Broad study findings and their caveats: Spike-specific TCR breadth was higher in Ad26.COV2.S recipients than in placebo recipients (P = 0.0014). After vaccination, substantial breadth of spike-specific CD8+ and CD4+ T cell responses was reported. The authors noted that the TCR breadth and depth analyses may have underestimated total T cell responses. The study was not powered for comparison of responses between vaccine doses or regimens. Non-spike TCR breadth was comparable between vaccine and placebo recipients, consistent with the vaccine containing only spike.

TCRbeta CDR3 regions were sequenced with the immunoSEQ Assay. After extraction, genomic DNA underwent amplification by bias-controlled multiplex PCR, followed by high-throughput sequencing. Concerning the study's data processing: To quantify the absolute abundance of each unique TCRbeta CDR3 region, sequences were collapsed and filtered. T cell fraction was estimated by normalizing TCRbeta template counts to usable DNA, with usable DNA measured through amplification of reference genes found in all nucleated cells. Repertoire TCRs were annotated as SARS-CoV-2-specific by exact matching of V gene, CDR3 amino acid sequence and J gene to a known reactive TCR set. MIRA supplied the reference SARS-CoV-2 TCR set, which was filtered for enrichment in COVID-19-positive ImmuneCODE repertoires so that public or cross-reactive TCRs were removed. Drawing on the MIRA antigens, annotated TCRs were analysed further at the level of specific ORF or position within ORF. Breadth was defined as the number of annotated unique rearrangements divided by the total number of unique productive rearrangements, and depth was defined as the summed frequency of the annotated unique rearrangements. Two-sided Wilcoxon rank-sum tests were applied when comparing TCR breadth between groups. The source is immuneACCESS, and TCRdb retained only in-frame sequences with V and J called. Part of the clones is not carried over; for the studies checked, unresolved V genes explain less than half of this, and the remainder is unexplained. D and trimming were read from the DNA, whereas the V and J calls and clone size are those reported in that table. This sample has approximately 410,000 clones in its table, and roughly 90% of those were observed once. The top ten clones comprise about 3.5% of the sample.

From its cysteine to its phenylalanine, the CDR3 spans 14 amino acids. Only the CDR3 DNA is retained, 42 bases long and in frame from the first base. CDR1 and CDR2, looked up from the germline V gene (reference sequence), are MNHEY and SMNVEV. The germline V and J ends show losses of 3 bases and 5 bases respectively, and no gene match explains 6 bases of the junction. Remarks on this clone: The clone's antigen remains unknown. Per-nucleotide qualities are absent, and no much larger clonotype sits a single base away.

Per the publication, the treatment or condition label means: roughly 18 received Ad26.COV2.S at low or high dose, single or two shots; a few received placebo; per-sample allocation not given. Repertoires of vaccine and placebo recipients were sequenced from samples collected on day 63 after the first injection. In Cohort 1b, some 25 adults aged 18-55 years were enrolled at a single site in Boston, USA, between 29 July and 7 August 2020. As a vaccine, Ad26.COV2.S was a replication-incompetent adenovirus type 26 vector that expressed a prefusion-stabilized SARS-CoV-2 spike protein derived from the original Wuhan strain.

Recombination linked TRBV27 to TRBJ2-5; 7 bases in between match TRBD1. The receptor was derived from a person between 18 and 65 years old who received the Ad26.COV2.S COVID-19 vaccine or a placebo. This sample comprised peripheral blood, obtained in a trial of Ad26.COV2.S vaccine versus placebo. The DNA sequence follows: TGTGCCAGCAGTTTCGAGGGGGCTTGGGAGACCCAGTACTTC. Translated, it reads CASSFEGAWETQYF.